These T cell receptor beta chains were read from a single sample in a study of shared clonotypes between healthy human individuals. The assay was immunoSEQ multiplex PCR, and TCRdb's table has in-frame clones only and misses some. The sample lists millions of clones, 85% to 95% occurring once. Sequences were obtained from naive CD4+ T cells sorted from blood. These receptors all come from a man younger than 30 in good health. Each CDR3 is given with its conserved first and last residue. A D gene is named only where the DNA matches it firmly. Part of the rows lack a size; the others show once, few, many or a class for expanded clones.

TRBD2 | TRBJ2-7 | - | TRBV11-2 | TGTGCCAGCAGCTCGGGACTAGCGGGGCCCCTCTCCTACGAGCAGTACTTC | CASSSGLAGPLSYEQYF
- | TRBJ1-1 | - | TRBV14 | TGTGCCAGCAGCCGAAACCCGGGCACTGAAGCTTTCTTT | CASSRNPGTEAFF
- | TRBJ2-4 | - | TRBV9 | TGTGCCAGCAGCGTAGGGGACCCTAGTGGGAACATTCAGTACTTC | CASSVGDPSGNIQYF
- | TRBJ2-7 | - | TRBV11-3 | TGTGCCAGCAGCTTAGGGTCCTCAGGGTCCTACGAGCAGTACTTC | CASSLGSSGSYEQYF
TRBD1 | TRBJ1-5 | - | TRBV2 | TGTGCCAGCAGTGAAGTCCCGACAGGGTCAAGGAACCAGCCCCAGCATTTT | CASSEVPTGSRNQPQHF
- | TRBJ2-5 | - | TRBV7-6 | TGTGCCAGCAGCCGACTCGGGGGACAGACCCAGTACTTC | CASSRLGGQTQYF
- | TRBJ2-1 | - | TRBV23-1 | TGCGCCAGCAGTCAATCCCGGCGGACACAGGAGCAGTTCTTC | CASSQSRRTQEQFF
TRBD1 | TRBJ2-2 | - | TRBV4-3 | TGCGCCAGCAGCCAAGAACCGGGACAGTCATTGACCGGGGAGCTGTTTTTT | CASSQEPGQSLTGELFF
TRBD2 | TRBJ2-1 | - | TRBV5-1 | TGCGCCAGCAGGGGGCTTACTAGCGTGTACAATGAGCAGTTCTTC | CASRGLTSVYNEQFF
- | TRBJ1-4 | - | TRBV5-4 | TGTGCCAGCTCCAGGGGAGGAACTAATGAAAAACTGTTTTTT | CASSRGGTNEKLFF
- | TRBJ1-1 | - | TRBV5-1 | TGCGCCAGCAGCTCGCAGGGCTCGAACACTGAAGCTTTCTTT | CASSSQGSNTEAFF
- | TRBJ1-3 | - | TRBV18 | TGTGCCAGCTCACCACAGAGACAAACTAGCTCTGGAAACACCATATATTTT | CASSPQRQTSSGNTIYF
TRBD1 | TRBJ2-2 | - | TRBV9 | TGTGCCAGCAGCGTTGGGACAGGGGGCAGGTGGACCGGGGAGCTGTTTTTT | CASSVGTGGRWTGELFF
TRBD1 | TRBJ2-7 | - | TRBV6-5 | TGTGCCAGCAGTTACACCCAGGACAGGGAATACGAGCAGTACTTC | CASSYTQDREYEQYF
- | TRBJ2-3 | - | TRBV18 | TGTGCCAGCTCACCAGCATTCCGGGGCACAGATACGCAGTATTTT | CASSPAFRGTDTQYF
- | TRBJ1-5 | - | TRBV7-2 | TGTGCCAGCAGCTTAGCGACGGGCAATCAGCCCCAGCATTTT | CASSLATGNQPQHF
- | TRBJ2-2 | - | TRBV11-2 | TGTGCCAGCAGTCTGAACACCGGGGAGCTGTTTTTT | CASSLNTGELFF
TRBD1 | TRBJ1-4 | once | TRBV5-4 | TGTGCCAGCAGCTTTAGGACAGGGTTGTCTAATGAAAAACTGTTTTTT | CASSFRTGLSNEKLFF
- | TRBJ1-1 | - | TRBV11-2 | TGTGCCAGCAGCTTAGTGGGTAGGAGCACTGAAGCTTTCTTT | CASSLVGRSTEAFF
- | TRBJ1-1 | - | TRBV21-1 | TGTGCCAGCAGCAAAGTTCGTCCATTGCTGAACACTGAAGCTTTCTTT | CASSKVRPLLNTEAFF
TRBD1 | TRBJ1-1 | - | TRBV23-1 | TGCGCCACCATGGCGGACAGGGACACTGAAGCTTTCTTT | CATMADRDTEAFF
- | TRBJ2-3 | - | TRBV18 | TGTGCCAGCTCACCACTGAGGGTCGGCACAGATACGCAGTATTTT | CASSPLRVGTDTQYF
- | TRBJ2-2 | - | TRBV7-7 | TGTGCTAGCAGCTTCGACACGAACACCGGGGAGCTGTTTTTT | CASSFDTNTGELFF
- | TRBJ2-7 | - | TRBV7-2 | TGTGCCAGCAGCCCGGGCCCTGGACAGCCCGCCTACGAGCAGTACTTC | CASSPGPGQPAYEQYF
TRBD1 | TRBJ1-2 | - | TRBV5-1 | TGCGCCAGCAGCTTGGAGGGACAGGTAATAGATGGCTACACCTTC | CASSLEGQVIDGYTF
TRBD1 | TRBJ1-5 | - | TRBV18 | TGTGCCAGCTCAGCATTAACAGGGGGCGTGGGTCAGCCCCAGCATTTT | CASSALTGGVGQPQHF
TRBD1 | TRBJ2-5 | - | TRBV5-4 | TGTGCCAGCAGCTCGAGGACAGGGGCCATCTCCGGGACCCAGTACTTC | CASSSRTGAISGTQYF
- | TRBJ1-1 | - | TRBV7-6 | TGTGCCAGCAGCTTAGCGGAGGGGTTAAACACTGAAGCTTTCTTT | CASSLAEGLNTEAFF